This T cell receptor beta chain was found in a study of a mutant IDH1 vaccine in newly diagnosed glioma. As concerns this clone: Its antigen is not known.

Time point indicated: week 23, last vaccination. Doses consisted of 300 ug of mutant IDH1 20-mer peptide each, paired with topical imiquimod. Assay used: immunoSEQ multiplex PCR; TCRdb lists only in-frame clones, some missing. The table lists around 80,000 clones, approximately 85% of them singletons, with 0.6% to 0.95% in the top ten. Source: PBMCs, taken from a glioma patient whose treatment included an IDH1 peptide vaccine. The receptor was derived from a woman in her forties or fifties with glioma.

CDR3 in DNA: TGTGCCAGCAGGTCCCCAACAGGCCCTAGTGAGCACACCTTC. Its translation: CASRSPTGPSEHTF. V is TRBV28 and J is TRBJ1-2; tentative D call: TRBD1 (5 bases). The CDR3 runs to 14 residues. Germline CDR1 reads MDHEN; CDR2 reads SYDVKM. V gave up 6 bases and J gave up 12 bases, with 23 bases separating them.